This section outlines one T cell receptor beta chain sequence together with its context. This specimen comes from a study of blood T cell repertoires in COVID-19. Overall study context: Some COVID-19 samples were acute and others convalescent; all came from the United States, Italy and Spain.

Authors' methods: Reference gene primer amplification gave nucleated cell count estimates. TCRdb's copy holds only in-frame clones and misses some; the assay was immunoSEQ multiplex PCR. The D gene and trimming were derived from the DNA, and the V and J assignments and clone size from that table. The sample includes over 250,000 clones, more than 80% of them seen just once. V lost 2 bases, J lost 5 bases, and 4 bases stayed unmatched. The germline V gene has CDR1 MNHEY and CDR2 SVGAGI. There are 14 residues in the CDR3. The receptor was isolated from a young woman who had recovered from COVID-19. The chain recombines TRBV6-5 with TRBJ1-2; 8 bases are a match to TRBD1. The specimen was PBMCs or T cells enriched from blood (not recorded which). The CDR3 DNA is TGTGCCAGCAGTTACAGAGACAGGGGATATGGCTACACCTTC. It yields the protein CASSYRDRGYGYTF.